Shown below are 14 T cell receptor beta chains from a single sample sequenced in a study of regulatory T cells in long-lasting Graves disease. Described time point: persistent/refractory GD, antithyroid drugs over 5 years with positive TRAb. From PBMCs, RNA was extracted and then used to make the TCR library. HTBI primers from iRepertoire and Arm-PCR of CDR3 regions yielded the TCR beta libraries. TCRdb called the multiplex PCR reads again in MiXCR, with one record for every CDR3 protein. Among about 660,000 distinct CDR3 sequences listed, 25% to 30% were seen once. Sequenced material: peripheral blood mononuclear cells (PBMCs), taken when the disease was refractory, from a patient treated with antithyroid drugs. The receptors derive from a female donor with Graves disease.

The genes are TRBV5-4 and TRBJ1-2, with a possible D match to TRBD1 (5 bases). The germline gives CDR1 SGHNT, CDR2 YYREEE (reference sequence). V lost 5 bases, J lost 7 bases, and 15 bases lay in between. The CDR3 length is 13 residues. The CDR3 sequence: CASRPEGIFGYTF. The CDR3 DNA sequence: TGTGCCAGCAGGCCGGAGGGGATCTTTGGCTACACCTTC. Full variable domain (missing parts from reference TRBV5-4 and TRBJ1-2): ETGVTQSPTHLIKTRGQQVTLRCSSQSGHNTVSWYQQALGQGPQFIFQYYREEENGRGNFPPRFSGLQFPNYSSELNVNALELDDSALYLCASRPEGIFGYTFGSGTRLTVV.

This clonotype was seen repeatedly, ten times or more. V is TRBV28 and J is TRBJ1-1; D remains unclear. Trimming cost V 7 bases and J 0 bases, with 12 bases left between them. The CDR3 extends over 14 amino acids. Germline V lookup: CDR1 MDHEN, CDR2 SYDVKM. CDR3 region: CASTPPRVNTEAFF. The CDR3 region has the DNA TGTGCCAGCACGCCCCCGAGAGTGAACACTGAAGCTTTCTTT.

The chain combines TRBV7-2 with TRBJ2-2; the D is unclear. Trimming removed 0 bases from V and 6 bases from J, with 14 bases in between. There are 16 residues in the CDR3. Germline CDR1 SGHTA, CDR2 FQGNSA. The CDR3 coding sequence is TGTGCCAGCAGCTTAGCGGGCATGCTAAGCGCCGGGGAGCTGTTTTTT. It specifies CASSLAGMLSAGELFF.

The V call is TRBV5-1, the J call TRBJ1-1, with 9 bases identical to TRBD1. This CDR3 has 17 residues. V was pared by 3 bases and J by 4 bases, with 13 bases of the junction left unmatched. Germline lookup yields CDR1 SGHRS and CDR2 YFSETQ. In nucleotides, the CDR3 is TGCGCCAGCAGCTGGGGGACAGGGAAAATAGCGAGCACTGAAGCTTTCTTT. Translating it yields CASSWGTGKIASTEAFF. Full variable domain (rest looked up from reference TRBV5-1 and TRBJ1-1): KAGVTQTPRYLIKTRGQQVTLSCSPISGHRSVSWYQQTPGQGLQFLFEYFSETQRNKGNFPGRFSGRQFSNSRSEMNVSTLELGDSALYLCASSWGTGKIASTEAFFGQGTRLTVV.

The chain joins TRBV6-1 to TRBJ2-5; 10 bases are a match to TRBD1. There are 18 residues in the CDR3. Per germline, CDR1 MNHNS and CDR2 SASEGT. J lost 4 bases, V lost 5 bases, and 16 bases had no gene match. CDR3 bases: TGTGCCAGCAGTACTTCTCAGCCGGGACAGGGGACCTCAGAGACCCAGTACTTC. It is translated as CASSTSQPGQGTSETQYF.

This clonotype was counted between two and nine times. The chain combines TRBV10-3 with TRBJ1-4, with TRBD1 matching over 11 bases. Germline CDR1 reads ENHRY; CDR2 reads SYGVKD. V dropped 8 bases and J dropped 7; count of bases not matched to a gene: 0. The CDR3 has 12 amino acids. The CDR3 spells CAIGQGAEKLFF. The CDR3 DNA follows: TGTGCCATCGGACAGGGGGCTGAAAAACTGTTTTTT.

The table lists this clonotype with many counts. The V and J genes are TRBV2 and TRBJ1-2; TRBD1 might be the D (5 bases). V gave up 1 base and J gave up 4 bases, with 10 bases separating them. Germline loops: CDR1 SNHLY, CDR2 FYNNEI. The CDR3 length is 14 residues. As DNA, the CDR3 is TGTGCCAGCAGTGAAGGGCCGGGGGGCTATGGCTACACCTTC. It yields the protein CASSEGPGGYGYTF.

V is TRBV5-1 and J is TRBJ1-1; D remains unclear. Trimming left V 0 bases short and J 3 bases short, with 15 bases between. The V gene's germline CDR1 is SGHRS and CDR2 YFSETQ. This CDR3 has 16 amino acids. Here the CDR3 reads CASSLASVGIYTEAFF. CDR3 sequence (DNA): TGCGCCAGCAGCTTGGCCTCGGTGGGGATATACACTGAAGCTTTCTTT.

The chain links TRBV3-1 to TRBJ1-1; no clear D. The CDR3 extends over 13 amino acids. The V end was cut by 1 base, the J end by 7 bases, with 10 bases between. Germline-derived CDR1 and CDR2 are LGHDT and YNNKEL (reference sequence). DNA of the CDR3: TGTGCCAGCAGCCAAGGAGCGGTTGGTGAAGCTTTCTTT. Encoded protein: CASSQGAVGEAFF. The full variable domain, with the rest looked up from reference TRBV3-1 and TRBJ1-1, is DTAVSQTPKYLVTQMGNDKSIKCEQNLGHDTMYWYKQDSKKFLKIMFSYNNKELIINETVPNRFSPKSPDKAHLNLHINSLELGDSAVYFCASSQGAVGEAFFGQGTRLTVV.

The chain couples TRBV20-1 to TRBJ2-7; 11 bases match TRBD1. V was clipped by 5 bases and J by 4 bases; unmatched bases: 4. CDR1 is DFQATT and CDR2 is SNEGSKA in the germline V gene (reference sequence). The CDR3 is made up of 13 amino acids. CDR3 sequence reads: CSAPGQGGYEQYF. The CDR3 DNA follows: TGCAGTGCTCCGGGACAGGGGGGTTACGAGCAGTACTTC.

About this clonotype itself: The junction differs from germline at one of its ends, possibly a read error. The genes are TRBV28 and TRBJ1-5; D gene ambiguous. The germline V gene has CDR1 MDHEN and CDR2 SYDVKM. This CDR3 region has 14 residues. The CDR3 loop reads CASSDRQLNQPQHF. The DNA for the CDR3 is TGCGCCAGCAGTGATCGTCAACTCAATCAGCCCCAGCATTTT.

The V and J genes are TRBV6-1 and TRBJ2-1; 9 bases are shared with TRBD2. The CDR3 covers 13 residues. Trimming removed 7 bases from V and 7 bases from J; junction bases left unmatched: 5. The germline CDR1 and CDR2 sequences are MNHNS and SASEGT. The CDR3 is CASNSGLANEQFF. The DNA for the CDR3 is TGTGCCAGCAATTCGGGACTAGCTAATGAGCAGTTCTTC.

This clonotype was seen at least ten times. This chain connects TRBV2 to TRBJ2-5; D is uncertain. The CDR3 length is 13 residues. The V end was cut by 7 bases, the J end by 5 bases, with 14 bases between. CDR1 and CDR2 (germline): SNHLY, FYNNEI. In nucleotides, the CDR3 is TGTGCCAGCACCGGAGACACCGACGAGACCCAGTACTTC. Translating it yields CASTGDTDETQYF.

This clonotype has ten or more counts. CDR3 DNA sequence: TGTGCCAGCAGGGCAAGGGGCGGGACAGGGGGCACTGAAGCTTTCTTT. This sequence encodes CASRARGGTGGTEAFF. This chain links TRBV2 with TRBJ1-1; 11 nucleotides agree with TRBD1. This CDR3 has 16 residues. Trimming at V came to 6 bases and at J to 4 bases, leaving 10 bases not matched to a gene. Germline assignment: CDR1 SNHLY and CDR2 FYNNEI.